This section outlines one TCR beta chain sequence together with its context. Germline loops: CDR1 MGHDK, CDR2 SYGVNS. The V end lost 1 base, the J end lost 2 bases, and 11 bases lay between the germline ends. This CDR3 spans 15 amino acids. Sequenced by immunoSEQ multiplex PCR; TCRdb stores in-frame clones only, minus some. This table holds 25,000 to 30,000 clones, about 93% found once. The sample originates from a study of T cell changes during pregnancy in multiple sclerosis. Sample: CD8+ T cells from peripheral blood mononuclear cells, taken before pregnancy. The rearrangement joins TRBV25-1 to TRBJ2-5; TRBD2 might be the D (5 bases). The TCR comes from a female donor with multiple sclerosis, enrolled in a pregnancy study. The CDR3 protein is CASSELPTGQETQYF. In DNA form, the CDR3 reads TGTGCCAGCAGTGAATTACCGACGGGACAAGAGACCCAGTACTTC. The complete variable domain, with remaining parts taken from reference TRBV25-1 and TRBJ2-5, reads EADIYQTPRYLVIGTGKKITLECSQTMGHDKMYWYQQDPGMELHLIHYSYGVNSTEKGDLSSESTVSRIRTEHFPLTLESARPSHTSQYLCASSELPTGQETQYFGPGTRLLVL.